The 32 T cell receptor beta chains in this list originate from one sample, sequenced in a study of cytomegalovirus exposure and HLA in healthy donors. PCR primers comprised 60 Vbeta and 13 Jbeta primers. Sequencing used immunoSEQ multiplex PCR; TCRdb keeps in-frame clones, though not all of them. The sample lists about 80,000 clones; 80% were seen once. The specimen sequenced was PBMCs. These TCRs come from a woman in her forties or fifties in good health and CMV-seropositive.

The V gene is TRBV5-1, the J gene TRBJ1-6, with a tentative D call TRBD1 (5 bases). The germline V and J ends were trimmed by 4 bases and 13 bases, with 18 bases remaining between them. Germline V gene data show CDR1 as SGHRS and CDR2 as YFSETQ. The CDR3 is 14 residues long. CDR3 in amino acids: CASSGGTVLSPLHF. In nucleotides, the CDR3 is TGCGCCAGCAGCGGAGGGACGGTACTTAGTCCCCTCCACTTT.

The chain is built from TRBV6-6 and TRBJ2-2, with 14 bases matching TRBD2. The V and J ends lost 8 bases and 5 bases, in that order; junction bases with no gene match: 4. CDR1 is MNHNY, CDR2 SVGAGI, per germline (reference sequence). This CDR3 is built from 15 residues. The CDR3 loop is CASGTSGRGTGELFF. In DNA, the CDR3 is TGTGCCAGCGGGACTAGCGGGAGAGGAACCGGGGAGCTGTTTTTT.

The rearrangement links TRBV6-6 to TRBJ2-1; TRBD2 aligns across 9 bases. Germline loops: CDR1 MNHNY, CDR2 SVGAGI (reference sequence). The CDR3 has 15 amino acids. The V and J ends lost 2 bases and 5 bases, in that order; junction bases with no gene match: 4. This chain's CDR3 is CASSYMASGNNEQFF. As DNA, the CDR3 is TGTGCCAGCAGTTACATGGCTAGCGGGAACAATGAGCAGTTCTTC.

The chain uses TRBV6-6 and TRBJ2-7; the match to TRBD2 covers 7 bases. With V trimmed by 4 bases and J by 4 bases, 13 bases remained unmatched. CDR3 length: 16 amino acids. Germline-derived CDR1 and CDR2 are MNHNY and SVGAGI (reference sequence). This chain's CDR3 is CASSSSWAGEVYEQYV. CDR3 nucleotides: TGTGCCAGCAGTTCCTCATGGGCGGGAGAGGTTTACGAGCAGTACGTC.

This chain connects TRBV30 to TRBJ1-2; D unclear. This CDR3 comprises 13 residues. Trimming removed 1 base at V and 6 bases at J, with 12 bases between. CDR1 and CDR2 from the germline V gene are GTSNPN and SVGIG (reference sequence). This CDR3 is CAWSEIAADGYTF. DNA for the CDR3: TGTGCCTGGAGTGAAATAGCGGCAGATGGCTACACCTTC.

This chain links TRBV19 with TRBJ1-1; the D is unclear. The CDR3 sequence is 12 residues long. Germline V gene sequence: CDR1 LNHDA, CDR2 SQIVND (reference sequence). Trimming took 0 bases from V and 10 from J, leaving 9 bases between them. The CDR3 spells CASSIDLLRAFF. The CDR3 nucleotides read TGTGCCAGTAGTATAGACCTTCTGCGAGCTTTCTTT.

The chain combines TRBV25-1 with TRBJ1-6, with unresolved D. CDR1 and CDR2 (germline): MGHDK, SYGVNS. The CDR3 spans 16 residues. V was pared by 2 bases and J by 6 bases, with 14 bases between. The CDR3 is CASSEDSVRSNSPLHF. CDR3 nucleotides: TGTGCCAGCAGTGAAGACTCGGTCCGGTCTAATTCACCCCTCCACTTT.

The chain joins TRBV2 to TRBJ1-2; no firm D call. In germline, CDR1 is SNHLY, CDR2 FYNNEI. CDR3 size: 15 residues. Trimming cost V 6 bases and J 4 bases, with 18 bases left between them. Written as DNA, the CDR3 is TGTGCCAGCAGCAACCCACGACTGGAGACCTATGGCTACACCTTC. Protein: CASSNPRLETYGYTF.

Comments on this clone: A read error may produce the germline difference seen at one junction end. The rearrangement links TRBV10-3 to TRBJ2-7, with TRBD2 matching 8 bases. CDR1 and CDR2 (germline): ENHRY, SYGVKD. This CDR3 contains 15 residues. CDR3 DNA: TGTGCCATCAGTCAGAGGGCGGACAGCGGGGGCGAGCAATACTTC. Translation: CAISQRADSGGEQYF.

The V gene is TRBV6-5, the J gene TRBJ1-5; D perhaps matches TRBD1 (5 bases). CDR1 is MNHEY and CDR2 is SVGAGI in the germline V gene. The CDR3 extends over 13 amino acids. Deletions cut 2 bases from V and 6 bases from J, with 8 bases between. CDR3 in DNA: TGTGCCAGCAGTTACGACAGAGGTCAGCCCCAGCATTTT. It translates to CASSYDRGQPQHF.

The chain couples TRBV5-5 to TRBJ1-1; 8 nucleotides match TRBD1. CDR1 and CDR2 (germline): SGHKS, YYEKEE (reference sequence). V lost 0 bases, J lost 5 bases, and 3 bases stayed unmatched. This CDR3 comprises 14 residues. The CDR3 sequence: CASSLGQGRTEAFF. CDR3 bases: TGTGCCAGCAGCTTGGGACAGGGGAGGACTGAAGCTTTCTTT. The full variable domain, in which reference TRBV5-5 and TRBJ1-1 provide the parts outside the CDR3, is DAGVTQSPTHLIKTRGQQVTLRCSPISGHKSVSWYQQVLGQGPQFIFQYYEKEERGRGNFPDRFSARQFPNYSSELNVNALLLGDSALYLCASSLGQGRTEAFFGQGTRLTVV.

This chain uses TRBV5-8 with TRBJ2-3, with 10 bases that match TRBD2. Per the germline V gene, CDR1 is SGHTS and CDR2 is YDEGEE. The CDR3 sequence is 15 residues long. V shed 3 bases and J 3 bases; nucleotides not matched to a gene: 4. CDR3: CASSSGTSVTDTQYF. Written as DNA, the CDR3 is TGTGCCAGCAGCTCCGGGACTAGCGTGACAGATACGCAGTATTTT.

The chain couples TRBV5-1 to TRBJ1-1; 7 bases align to TRBD1. The CDR3 sequence is 16 residues long. V lost 7 bases and J lost 7; bases outside the gene matches: 19. The germline V gene encodes CDR1 SGHRS and CDR2 YFSETQ. CDR3 in amino acids: CASRFAGTADGDEAFF. CDR3 coding DNA: TGCGCCAGCCGATTCGCAGGGACAGCGGACGGGGATGAAGCTTTCTTT.

This chain joins TRBV5-4 and TRBJ1-6; 9 nucleotides align to TRBD1. The germline CDR1 and CDR2 sequences are SGHNT and YYREEE (reference sequence). The ends lost 4 bases at V and 7 bases at J; junction bases unmatched: 6. There are 15 residues in the CDR3. CDR3 in DNA: TGTGCCAGCAGCCCGGGACAGGGAGGCAATTCACCCCTCCACTTT. As protein: CASSPGQGGNSPLHF.

About this clone itself: Germline is not matched at one junction end, which may reflect a read error. The chain links TRBV30 to TRBJ2-2; D may be TRBD1 (5 bases). Germline CDR1 GTSNPN, CDR2 SVGIG (reference sequence). CDR3 size: 13 residues. In DNA, the CDR3 is TGTGCCCGGAGACAGAGTCTGTCCGGGGAGCTGTTTTTT. As protein: CARRQSLSGELFF.

This clone has a single count. The chain has TRBV7-9 and TRBJ2-3; TRBD2 matches 8 bases. The CDR3 is 18 residues long. J lost 3 bases, V lost 1 base, and 12 bases had no gene match. Germline lookup yields CDR1 SEHNR and CDR2 FQNEAQ (reference sequence). The CDR3 sequence is CASSLVFKLAEGTDTQYF. DNA of the CDR3: TGTGCCAGCAGCTTAGTCTTCAAACTAGCGGAGGGGACAGATACGCAGTATTTT.

This clone was seen a few times. V gene TRBV30 combines with J gene TRBJ1-5, with D possibly being TRBD1 (5 bases). Germline values: CDR1 GTSNPN, CDR2 SVGIG (reference sequence). V was pared by 0 bases and J by 1 base, with 13 bases between. The CDR3 covers 16 residues. The CDR3 protein is CAWSVPGGSSNQPQHF. DNA for the CDR3: TGTGCCTGGAGTGTACCCGGGGGGTCAAGCAATCAGCCCCAGCATTTT.

This chain links TRBV23-1 with TRBJ2-3; D gene unclear. TRBV23-1 is marked as an open reading frame, function uncertain. Trimming left V 0 bases short and J 4 bases short, with 11 bases between. The CDR3 runs to 15 residues. The CDR3 DNA is TGCGCCAGCAGTCAATCGAGACGCGGCGCAGATACGCAGTATTTT. This gives the protein CASSQSRRGADTQYF.

In its sample, this clone was seen a few times. The genes are TRBV5-6 and TRBJ2-7; 9 nucleotides align to TRBD2. The CDR3 totals 15 residues. CDR1 SGHDT and CDR2 YYEEEE come from the germline V gene. The V gene end was trimmed by 0 bases and the J gene end by 1 base; junction bases not matched to a gene: 2. CDR3 loop: CASSLGGGGSYEQYF. The CDR3 nucleotides read TGTGCCAGCAGCTTGGGCGGGGGGGGATCCTACGAGCAGTACTTC.

V and J are TRBV18 and TRBJ2-3, with 8 bases that match TRBD1. This CDR3 comprises 15 residues. Germline V CDR1 and CDR2: KGHSH, LQKENI. J lost 6 bases, V lost 2 bases, and 7 bases had no gene match. Here the CDR3 DNA reads TGTGCCAGCTCACCAATGGACAGGGTGGCTGATACGCAGTATTTT. Amino acids: CASSPMDRVADTQYF. The entire variable domain, with the rest obtained from reference TRBV18 and TRBJ2-3, is as follows: NAGVMQNPRHLVRRRGQEARLRCSPMKGHSHVYWYRQLPEEGLKFMVYLQKENIIDESGMPKERFSAEFPKEGPSILRIQQVVRGDSAAYFCASSPMDRVADTQYFGPGTRLTVL.

V is TRBV10-3 and J is TRBJ1-5; tentatively, D is TRBD1 (6 bases). The length of the CDR3 is 14 residues. Germline CDR1 reads ENHRY; CDR2 reads SYGVKD. V lost 11 bases, J lost 1 base, and 15 bases lay in between. The CDR3 nucleotides are TGTGCCTCAAGACAGGTGGGGAGCAATCAGCCCCAGCATTTT. The encoded protein is CASRQVGSNQPQHF.

The chain couples TRBV7-3 to TRBJ2-2; D is ambiguous. Germline V gene lookup returns CDR1 SGHTA and CDR2 FQGTGA. The CDR3 has 13 residues. V lost 5 bases to trimming and J lost 4 bases, with 8 bases between them. CDR3 sequence reads: CASSPQVTGELFF. The CDR3 bases are TGTGCCAGCAGCCCACAAGTCACCGGGGAGCTGTTTTTT.

V usage is TRBV9 and J usage is TRBJ2-7; a possible D gene is TRBD2 (5 bases). There are 14 residues in the CDR3. Per the germline V gene, CDR1 is SGDLS and CDR2 is YYNGEE. Trimming took off 0 bases at V and 2 bases at J, with 9 bases between the two ends. This CDR3 is CASSVGPTTYEQYF. In DNA form, the CDR3 reads TGTGCCAGCAGCGTAGGGCCGACTACCTACGAGCAGTACTTC.

The chain is built from TRBV10-3 and TRBJ2-7, with 8 bases identical to TRBD1. Germline V gene data show CDR1 as ENHRY and CDR2 as SYGVKD. V lost 2 bases to trimming and J lost 4 bases; unmatched junction nucleotides: 1. The CDR3 totals 13 residues. CDR3 protein: CAISEGQGYEQYF. For the CDR3, the DNA is TGTGCCATCAGTGAGGGACAGGGTTACGAGCAGTACTTC.

As concerns this clone: One end of the junction fails to match germline, which may point to a read error. The chain employs TRBV7-9 and TRBJ2-6, with TRBD2 as a possible D gene (6 bases). Per the germline V gene, CDR1 is SEHNR and CDR2 is FQNEAQ (reference sequence). This CDR3 region has 15 residues. The CDR3 DNA sequence: TGTTCCAGCCGGGAGTCAAGGCTTGGGGCCAACGTCCTGACTTTC. Translating gives CSSRESRLGANVLTF. The complete variable domain, with remaining parts taken from reference TRBV7-9 and TRBJ2-6, reads DTGVSQNPRHKITKRGQNVTFRCDPISEHNRLYWYRQTLGQGPEFLTYFQNEAQLEKSRLLSDRFSAERPKGSFSTLEIQRTEQGDSAMYLCSSRESRLGANVLTFGAGSRLTVL.

On this clone itself: The sample has other DNA sequences that encode this CDR3 too. CDR3 DNA: TGTGCCAGCAGTTACCAAGGGGGAGCGGGAAAAGAGACCCAGTACTTC. Residues: CASSYQGGAGKETQYF. This chain connects TRBV6-5 to TRBJ2-5; D perhaps matches TRBD2 (7 bases). The germline V gene encodes CDR1 MNHEY and CDR2 SVGAGI. Trimming stripped 2 bases from V and 3 bases from J, with 16 bases between. CDR3 size: 16 residues.

This clone has just one count. The chain has TRBV20-1 and TRBJ2-4; D gene ambiguous. V was clipped by 0 bases and J by 10 bases, with 7 bases between them. The V gene's germline CDR1 is DFQATT and CDR2 SNEGSKA (reference sequence). This CDR3 has 11 amino acids. For the CDR3, the DNA is TGCAGTGCTAGAGATCAGATTATTCAGTACTTC. It encodes CSARDQIIQYF.

V usage is TRBV7-2 and J usage is TRBJ2-1, with a weak D call TRBD2 (6 bases). In germline, CDR1 is SGHTA, CDR2 FQGNSA. V was pared by 7 bases and J by 2 bases, with 15 bases between. CDR3 length equals 15 residues. CDR3 DNA: TGTGCCAGCACCAACCGCGGCGGGGCCTACAATGAGCAGTTCTTC. It encodes CASTNRGGAYNEQFF.

The genes are TRBV5-1 and TRBJ2-7, with 10 bases lining up with TRBD1. The CDR3 runs to 15 residues. Germline V CDR1 and CDR2: SGHRS, YFSETQ. V was clipped by 5 bases and J by 6 bases; unmatched bases: 11. CDR3: CASRSAGTGVGEQYF. CDR3 sequence (DNA): TGCGCCAGCAGGTCCGCCGGGACAGGGGTAGGCGAGCAGTACTTC.

V usage is TRBV12-5 and J usage is TRBJ2-1, with D possibly matching TRBD2 (7 bases). This CDR3 has 15 amino acids. The V end was cut by 2 bases, the J end by 4 bases, with 12 bases between. The germline CDR1 and CDR2 sequences are LGHNT and FRNRAP. As DNA, the CDR3 is TGTGCTAGTGGTTTGAGGGGGGGATTATACAATGAGCAGTTCTTC. This codes for CASGLRGGLYNEQFF.

The CDR3 DNA reads as TGTGCCAGCAGCCTCGGGGGGATGGAGTACTATGGCTACACCTTC. This codes for CASSLGGMEYYGYTF. The chain carries TRBV11-3 and TRBJ1-2; tentative D call: TRBD1 (5 bases). The V end lost 5 bases, the J end lost 3 bases, and 16 bases lay between the germline ends. Germline CDR1 and CDR2: SGHNT and YENEEA. This CDR3 is 15 amino acids long. Drawing the rest from reference TRBV11-3 and TRBJ1-2, the complete variable domain is EAGVVQSPRYKIIEKKQPVAFWCNPISGHNTLYWYLQNLGQGPELLIRYENEEAVDDSQLPKDRFSAERLKGVDSTLKIQPAELGDSAVYLCASSLGGMEYYGYTFGSGTRLTVV.

The chain has TRBV29-1 and TRBJ2-2; no definite D call. This CDR3 is built from 13 residues. The V gene lost 6 bases and the J gene lost 2 bases, with 10 bases spanning the gap. Per the germline V gene, CDR1 is SQVTM and CDR2 is ANQGSEA. The CDR3 region has the DNA TGCAGCGTCCTCTCCGGTAACACCGGGGAGCTGTTTTTT. It yields the protein CSVLSGNTGELFF.